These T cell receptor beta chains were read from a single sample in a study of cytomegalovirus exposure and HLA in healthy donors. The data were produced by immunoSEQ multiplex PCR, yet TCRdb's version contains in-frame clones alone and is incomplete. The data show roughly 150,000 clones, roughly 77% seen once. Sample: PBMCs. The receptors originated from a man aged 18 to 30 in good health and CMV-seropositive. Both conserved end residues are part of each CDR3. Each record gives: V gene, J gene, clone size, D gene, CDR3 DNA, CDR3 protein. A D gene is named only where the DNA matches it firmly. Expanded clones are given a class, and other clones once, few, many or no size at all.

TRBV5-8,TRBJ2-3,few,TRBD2,TGTGCCAGCGGACTAGCGGGGAGGACAGATACGCAGTATTTT,CASGLAGRTDTQYF
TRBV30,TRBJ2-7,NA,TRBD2,TGTGCCTGGCTTGAAGCGGGAGTTGTCTACGAGCAGTACTTC,CAWLEAGVVYEQYF
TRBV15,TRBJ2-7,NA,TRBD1,TGTGCCACCAGCAAGGGACAGGGCTACGAGCAGTACTTC,CATSKGQGYEQYF
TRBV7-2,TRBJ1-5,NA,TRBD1,TGTGCCAGCAGCTTAGTATCAGGGGGCGATCAGCCCCAGCATTTT,CASSLVSGGDQPQHF
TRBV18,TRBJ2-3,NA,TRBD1,TGTGCCAGCTCACCACTCAGAGACAGGGGGTCAAACACAGATACGCAGTATTTT,CASSPLRDRGSNTDTQYF
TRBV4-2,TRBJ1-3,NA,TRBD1,TGTGCCAGCAGCCAAAACAGGGGAGGTGGAAACACCATATATTTT,CASSQNRGGGNTIYF
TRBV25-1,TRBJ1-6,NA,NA,TGTGCCAGCAGTGAGGCGGGGAATTCACCCCTCCACTTT,CASSEAGNSPLHF
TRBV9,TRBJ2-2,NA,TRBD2,TGTGCCAGCAGCGTTTCCAGCGGGGATGACACCGGGGAGCTGTTTTTT,CASSVSSGDDTGELFF
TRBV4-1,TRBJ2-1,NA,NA,TGCGCCAGCAGCAATTGGGAGGAAGCCTACAATGAGCAGTTCTTC,CASSNWEEAYNEQFF
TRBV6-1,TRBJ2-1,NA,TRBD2,TGTGCCAGCAGGGACGGAGCGGGGCCCTACAATGAGCAGTTCTTC,CASRDGAGPYNEQFF
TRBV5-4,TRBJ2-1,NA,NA,TGTGCCAGCAGCTTCGGGGGAGAGCAGTTCTTC,CASSFGGEQFF
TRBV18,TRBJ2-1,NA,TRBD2,TGTGCCAGCTCCCCTACTCTAGCGGGAGCCAACAATGAGCAGTTCTTC,CASSPTLAGANNEQFF
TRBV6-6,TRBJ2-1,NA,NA,TGTGCCAGCTTTACAGATTACAATGAGCAGTTCTTC,CASFTDYNEQFF
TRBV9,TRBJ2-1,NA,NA,TGTGCCAGCAGCACATCTAGCGTGAGCTCCTACAATGAGCAGTTCTTC,CASSTSSVSSYNEQFF
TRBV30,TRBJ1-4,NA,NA,TGTGCCACTTGGGGGGGGCGCAAGGATGAAAAACTGTTTTTT,CATWGGRKDEKLFF
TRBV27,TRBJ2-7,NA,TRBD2,TGTGCCAGCAGTCCACAGGGACTAGCGGGAGGCCTCAATGCCTACGAGCAGTACTTC,CASSPQGLAGGLNAYEQYF
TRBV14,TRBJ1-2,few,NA,TGTGCCAGCAGCCTCGGGGGGGATGGCTACACCTTC,CASSLGGDGYTF
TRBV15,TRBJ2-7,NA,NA,TGTGCCACCAGCAGAGATGCGGGGATCCACGAGCAGTACTTC,CATSRDAGIHEQYF
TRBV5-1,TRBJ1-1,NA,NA,TGCGCCAGCAGGACGGGGGGGGGAGTTCTTGAAGCTTTCTTT,CASRTGGGVLEAFF
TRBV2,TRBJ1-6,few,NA,TGTGCCAGCAGTGACAGGGTCAGGAATTCACCCCTCCACTTT,CASSDRVRNSPLHF
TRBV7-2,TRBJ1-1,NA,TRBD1,TGTGCCAGCAGGGCCGGACAGGGCCGGACTGAAGCTTTCTTT,CASRAGQGRTEAFF
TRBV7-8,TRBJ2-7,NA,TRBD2,TGTGCCAGCAGCCCTAGACTAGCGGGTTCTACCTACGAGCAGTACTTC,CASSPRLAGSTYEQYF
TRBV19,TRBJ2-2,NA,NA,TGTGCCAGTATGAGCGGGGAGCTGTTTTTT,CASMSGELFF
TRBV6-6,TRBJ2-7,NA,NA,TGTGCCAGCAGTTTCGGGAGTAACTACGAGCAGTACTTC,CASSFGSNYEQYF
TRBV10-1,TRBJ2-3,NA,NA,TGCGCCAGCAGTGAGCCGGGGGAAGATACGCAGTATTTT,CASSEPGEDTQYF
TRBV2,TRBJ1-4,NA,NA,TGTGCCAGCAGCCTGAATGAAAAACTGTTTTTT,CASSLNEKLFF
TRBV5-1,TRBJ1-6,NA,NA,TGCGCCAGCAGCTTGGGCGGATCCTCTGGGAATTCACCCCTCCACTTT,CASSLGGSSGNSPLHF
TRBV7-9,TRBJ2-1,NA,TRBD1,TGTGCCAGCATCCCCGGCCGGGACAGGGGAGGCAATGAGCAGTTCTTC,CASIPGRDRGGNEQFF
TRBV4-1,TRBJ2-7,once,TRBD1,TGCGCCAGCAGCCCGTACCCGGGACAGGGAGCCGAGCAGTACTTC,CASSPYPGQGAEQYF
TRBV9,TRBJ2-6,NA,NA,TGTGCCAGCAGCGTACGGAGCTCTGGGGCCAACGTCCTGACTTTC,CASSVRSSGANVLTF
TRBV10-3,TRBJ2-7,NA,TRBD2,TGTGCCATCAGTGGCTGGCGGTCTGGCGGGGGATCCTACGAGCAGTACTTC,CAISGWRSGGGSYEQYF
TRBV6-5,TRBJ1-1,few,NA,TGTGCCAGCAGCCGGAGGGAGAACACTGAAGCTTTCTTT,CASSRRENTEAFF
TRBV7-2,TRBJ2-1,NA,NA,TGTGCCAGCAGCTTAGGGGTGGGAGTCTCCTACAATGAGCAGTTCTTC,CASSLGVGVSYNEQFF